This passage covers 14 T cell receptor beta chains from one sample sequenced in a study of radiotherapy plus CTLA-4 blockade in lung cancer. Profiling relied on immunoSEQ multiplex PCR, and the TCRdb table lists in-frame clones only, not all of them. Among approximately 95,000 clones listed, approximately 78% were seen once. The sample here was peripheral blood, taken from a patient treated with radiotherapy plus ipilimumab. These receptors all stem from a human donor with non-small cell lung cancer who had a partial response to radiotherapy plus ipilimumab.

This chain uses TRBV19 with TRBJ2-7; the match to TRBD1 covers 9 bases. J was trimmed by 5 bases and V by 5 bases; bases with no gene match: 10. In germline, CDR1 is LNHDA, CDR2 SQIVND (reference sequence). The CDR3 is made up of 15 amino acids. The CDR3 sequence: CASSLTGTGFNEQYF. CDR3 nucleotides: TGTGCCAGTAGTCTTACCGGGACAGGGTTCAACGAGCAGTACTTC.

V and J are TRBV5-1 and TRBJ2-5; D uncertain. The CDR3 consists of 15 residues. The V and J ends lost 0 bases and 5 bases respectively, with 14 bases between them. From germline, CDR1 is SGHRS and CDR2 YFSETQ. Here the CDR3 DNA reads TGCGCCAGCAGCTTGGTGTTTGAGGCTGGGGAGACCCAGTACTTC. It translates to CASSLVFEAGETQYF.

This clone was seen only once. The V gene is TRBV5-1, the J gene TRBJ2-1; a weak D match, TRBD2 (5 bases). The CDR3 runs to 17 residues. Germline CDR1 SGHRS, CDR2 YFSETQ. Trimming pared 4 bases from V and 0 bases from J, leaving 17 bases between. The CDR3 DNA sequence: TGCGCCAGCAGCAGCGGTTCCATTCCCAGCTCCTACAATGAGCAGTTCTTC. Its protein is CASSSGSIPSSYNEQFF.

The genes are TRBV4-1 and TRBJ1-1, with D unresolved. V lost 0 bases and J 4 bases, leaving 12 bases between the germline ends. Germline CDR1 MGHRA, CDR2 YSYEKL. The CDR3 contains 15 residues. The CDR3 nucleotides are TGCGCCAGCAGCCAAGATGCGACAAAACCCACTGAAGCTTTCTTT. Amino acid sequence: CASSQDATKPTEAFF.

This clone has a handful of counts. As DNA, the CDR3 is TGCGCCAGCAGCTTGGCAAGCGGGAGAGGGGAGACCCAGTACTTC. Translation gives CASSLASGRGETQYF. This chain joins TRBV5-1 and TRBJ2-5; 8 nucleotides align to TRBD2. CDR1 is SGHRS and CDR2 is YFSETQ in the germline V gene. This CDR3 contains 15 residues. Unmatched junction bases numbered 6, after V lost 0 bases and J lost 5 bases.

This chain connects TRBV10-3 to TRBJ2-5; 7 bases agree with TRBD1. The CDR3 loop spans 16 amino acids. V was clipped by 5 bases and J by 4 bases; unmatched bases: 13. Germline V gene data show CDR1 as ENHRY and CDR2 as SYGVKD. The CDR3: CAISPGQKEVGETQYF. The CDR3 coding sequence is TGTGCCATCAGTCCGGGACAGAAAGAGGTAGGAGAGACCCAGTACTTC.

V is TRBV28 and J is TRBJ2-3, with 7 bases matching TRBD2. The CDR3 is made up of 12 amino acids. Per the germline V gene, CDR1 is MDHEN and CDR2 is SYDVKM. V dropped 10 bases and J dropped 2; count of bases not matched to a gene: 3. The CDR3 nucleotides are TGTGCCACCCGACTAGCCACAGATACGCAGTATTTT. It translates to CATRLATDTQYF.

V gene TRBV6-4 combines with J gene TRBJ1-3, with D possibly TRBD1 on 6 matching bases. Germline V gene lookup returns CDR1 MRHNA and CDR2 SNTAGT. Trimming cost V 2 bases and J 13 bases, with 6 bases left between them. CDR3 size: 10 residues. The DNA of the CDR3 is TGTGCCAGCAGTGACAGGGGGATATATTTT. This encodes CASSDRGIYF.

The chain uses TRBV6-1 and TRBJ2-6; 8 bases agree with TRBD1. The V gene end was trimmed by 2 bases and the J gene end by 4 bases; junction bases not matched to a gene: 10. Germline values: CDR1 MNHNS, CDR2 SASEGT. The CDR3 spans 18 residues. The CDR3 sequence: CASSEFVTGASGANVLTF. As DNA, the CDR3 is TGTGCCAGCAGTGAATTCGTGACAGGGGCTTCCGGGGCCAACGTCCTGACTTTC.

The V call is TRBV5-4, the J call TRBJ1-4, with D possibly being TRBD1 (5 bases). V lost 4 bases, J lost 1 base, and 14 bases lay in between. The CDR3 extends over 16 amino acids. Looked up from germline, CDR1 is SGHNT and CDR2 is YYREEE (reference sequence). The CDR3 protein is CASSPGGGGTNEKLFF. The CDR3, as DNA: TGTGCCAGCAGCCCTGGTGGCGGGGGAACTAATGAAAAACTGTTTTTT.

This clone was counted a single time. The chain is built from TRBV6-6 and TRBJ2-1; tentative D call: TRBD2 (5 bases). With 5 bases removed from V and 6 bases from J, the gap between germline ends came to 17 bases. The CDR3 loop spans 15 amino acids. Germline loops: CDR1 MNHNY, CDR2 SVGAGI (reference sequence). The CDR3 loop is CASSTRAWERNEQFF. CDR3 bases: TGTGCCAGCAGTACCCGGGCCTGGGAGCGCAATGAGCAGTTCTTC.

V is TRBV5-8 and J is TRBJ2-1; 9 bases map to TRBD2. V was clipped by 2 bases and J by 7 bases; unmatched bases: 7. Per germline, CDR1 SGHTS and CDR2 YDEGEE. The length of the CDR3 is 15 residues. CDR3: CASSLRLAAGNEQFF. CDR3 coding DNA: TGTGCCAGCAGCTTAAGACTAGCGGCTGGGAATGAGCAGTTCTTC. The whole variable domain, remainder taken from reference TRBV5-8 and TRBJ2-1, is EAGVTQSPTHLIKTRGQQATLRCSPISGHTSVYWYQQALGLGLQFLLWYDEGEERNRGNFPPRFSGRQFPNYSSELNVNALELEDSALYLCASSLRLAAGNEQFFGPGTRLTVL.

The gene calls are TRBV5-8 and TRBJ1-1; 9 nucleotides align to TRBD1. With 0 bases clipped from V and 3 bases from J, the junction kept 3 bases outside the gene matches. This CDR3 contains 15 residues. The germline CDR1 and CDR2 sequences are SGHTS and YDEGEE. CDR3 sequence: CASSLAGTGYTEAFF. The CDR3 nucleotides read TGTGCCAGCAGCTTGGCCGGGACAGGGTACACTGAAGCTTTCTTT.

The J gene is TRBJ2-2, the V gene TRBV5-4; 7 nucleotides agree with TRBD1. With V trimmed by 5 bases and J by 0 bases, 7 bases remained unmatched. The CDR3 covers 16 residues. The V gene's germline CDR1 is SGHNT and CDR2 YYREEE (reference sequence). The CDR3 DNA reads as TGTGCCAGCAGTTTCGGACAGGCCGCGAACACCGGGGAGCTGTTTTTT. Its protein is CASSFGQAANTGELFF.